A selection of T cell receptor beta chains follows, all from one sample in a study of CD8 T cells in ankylosing spondylitis. TCRdb reprocessed the 5' RACE reads via MiXCR and lists one record per CDR3 protein. Of around 770,000 distinct CDR3 sequences in the sample, under 20% were seen once. The specimen sequenced was blood, either unsorted or a sorted T cell fraction (not recorded which). Receptors originate from a male donor with ankylosing spondylitis. The CDR3 runs from the conserved cysteine through the conserved F or W. The D gene is left open where the match is weak. Rows give clone size only sometimes, using once, few, many, or a class for an expanded clone.

TRBV4-2	NA	NA	TRBJ2-5	TGTGCCAGCAGCCAAGATGGGACGCCCCAGGGGGAGACCCAGTACTTC	CASSQDGTPQGETQYF
TRBV20-1	NA	NA	TRBJ1-5	TGCAGTGCTGCCCGTGGGACCGGCAATCAGCCCCAGCATTTT	CSAARGTGNQPQHF
TRBV20-1	NA	TRBD2	TRBJ2-7	TGCAGTGCTAAGACTAGCGGGGGGTCCTACGAGCAGTACTTC	CSAKTSGGSYEQYF
TRBV4-1	few	NA	TRBJ2-1	TGCGCCAGCAGCCAAGATCGAGGAACCACAATGAAGCAGTTCTTC	CASSQDRGTTMKQFF
TRBV6-2/TRBV6-3	NA	NA	TRBJ2-1	TGTGCCAGCAGTTACTCGCCAGGGTTTACCTACAATGAGCAGTTCTTC	CASSYSPGFTYNEQFF
TRBV4-2	few	NA	TRBJ1-5	TGTGCCAGCAGCCAAGAGCTTCCTCAGCCCCAGCATTTT	CASSQELPQPQHF
TRBV29-1	NA	TRBD2	TRBJ2-7	TGCAGCGCTCTAGCGGGGGGAGACGAGCAGTACTTC	CSALAGGDEQYF
TRBV12-5	few	NA	TRBJ1-1	TGTGCTAGTGGTTTGGGAGACATAGGCACTGAAGCTTTCTTT	CASGLGDIGTEAFF
TRBV20-1	few	NA	TRBJ2-7	TGCAGTGCTAGAGATCGGGGGTCGAGCTCCTACGAGCAGTACTTC	CSARDRGSSSYEQYF
TRBV9	few	NA	TRBJ2-5	TGTGCCAGCAGCCCTGAGGGGCAGGGAGAGACCCAGTACTTC	CASSPEGQGETQYF
TRBV20-1	few	NA	TRBJ2-1	TGCAGTGCTAGAGATCGTCGGCGGGACCCCTACAATGAGCAGTTCTTC	CSARDRRRDPYNEQFF
TRBV25-1	NA	NA	TRBJ2-5	TGTGCCAGCGGACGGAGGGGGGAGACCCAGTACTTC	CASGRRGETQYF
TRBV20-1	few	NA	TRBJ2-7	TGCAGTGCTAGAGGATTGGACGCCTCCTACGAGCAGTACTTC	CSARGLDASYEQYF
TRBV6-2/TRBV6-3	few	NA	TRBJ1-3	TGTGCCAGCAGCATATCTGGAAACACCATATATTTT	CASSISGNTIYF
TRBV10-3	few	TRBD1	TRBJ1-2	TGTGCCATCAGTGACTCGACAGGGATCAACTATGGCTACACCTTC	CAISDSTGINYGYTF
TRBV20-1	NA	TRBD1	TRBJ1-1	TGCAGTGCTAGAGAAGAGGGGCGGACAGGAGCTTTCTTT	CSAREEGRTGAFF
TRBV18	NA	NA	TRBJ1-2	TGTGCCAGCTCACAAACGAAGGACAGTAACTATGGCTACACCTTC	CASSQTKDSNYGYTF
TRBV12-3/TRBV12-4	NA	TRBD1	TRBJ1-1	TGTGCCAGCACCACAGCGGACAGGGGGAACACTGAAGCTTTCTTT	CASTTADRGNTEAFF
TRBV20-1	few	NA	TRBJ1-6	TGCAGTGCTAGGGACACTTATAATTCACCCCTCCACTTT	CSARDTYNSPLHF
TRBV12-3/TRBV12-4	NA	TRBD2	TRBJ2-3	TGTGCCAGCAGTCTACGTAGCGGGGGGAGCACAGATACGCAGTATTTT	CASSLRSGGSTDTQYF
TRBV12-3/TRBV12-4	few	NA	TRBJ2-1	TGTGCCAGCAGTTTCCAAATCTACAATGAGCAGTTCTTC	CASSFQIYNEQFF
TRBV4-1	NA	TRBD2	TRBJ2-5	TGCGCCAGCAGCCAAGACCCAACTAGCGGGGGGGAAGAGACCCAGTACTTC	CASSQDPTSGGEETQYF
TRBV7-9	NA	NA	TRBJ1-3	TGTGCCAGCAGACCGGACGTGGAGGAGGACACCATATATTTT	CASRPDVEEDTIYF
TRBV7-2	NA	NA	TRBJ2-7	TGTGCCAGCAGCTTAGGCCCCACAGGGGGGGGCTCCTACGAGCAGTACTTC	CASSLGPTGGGSYEQYF
TRBV10-3	NA	TRBD1	TRBJ2-3	TGTGCCATCAGCCGGGACAGGGATGCAGATACGCAGTATTTT	CAISRDRDADTQYF
TRBV3-1	few	NA	TRBJ1-1	TGTGCCAGCAGTGATTTACAGGATGAAGCTTTCTTT	CASSDLQDEAFF
TRBV13	few	TRBD2	TRBJ2-5	TGTGCCAGCAGCTTTACGGGACTAGCGGGGGACCTCCAAGAGACCCAGTACTTC	CASSFTGLAGDLQETQYF
TRBV20-1	many	TRBD2	TRBJ2-7	TGCAGTGCTAGACTAGCGGGAAGTCTTGACGAGCAGTACTTC	CSARLAGSLDEQYF
TRBV4-1	NA	NA	TRBJ1-3	TGCGCCAGCAGCCAAATCTCCTCTGGAAACACCATATATTTT	CASSQISSGNTIYF
TRBV7-9	NA	TRBD2	TRBJ2-7	TGTGCCAGCAGCTTAAAACGGGCTAGCGGGTCCTACGCGCAGTACTTC	CASSLKRASGSYAQYF
TRBV7-2	many	NA	TRBJ2-1	TGTGCCAGCAGCTTAGATAGCCGTTACAATGAGCAGTTCTTC	CASSLDSRYNEQFF
TRBV28	many	TRBD2	TRBJ2-1	TGTGCCAGCAGTGGAAGACTAGCGGGACTCTATGAGCAGTTCTTC	CASSGRLAGLYEQFF
TRBV6-2/TRBV6-3	few	NA	TRBJ1-1	TGTGCCAGCAGTTCTGACTTGGGAACTGAAGCTTTCTTT	CASSSDLGTEAFF